A selection of T cell receptor beta chains follows, all from one sample in a study of T cells in Graves' hyperthyroidism and ophthalmopathy. TCRdb reprocessed the multiplex PCR reads via MiXCR and lists one record per CDR3 protein. The sample records hundreds of thousands of distinct CDR3 sequences, more than 15% being singletons. Sequencing used blood. These receptor sequences come from a woman aged 40 to 49 with Graves' ophthalmopathy. Both conserved end residues are part of each CDR3. D genes are given only for firm matches. Clone size is not always given. Where it is, it says once, few, many or a class for expanded clones.

J gene	clone size	V gene	D gene	CDR3 protein	CDR3 DNA
TRBJ1-3	.	TRBV6-2/TRBV6-3	TRBD1	CASSLDRKQGFGNTIYF	TGTGCCAGCAGCCTCGACCGGAAACAGGGGTTTGGAAACACCATATATTTT
TRBJ1-1	.	TRBV9	.	CASSVVAGRFGTEAFF	TGTGCCAGCAGCGTAGTTGCAGGGAGGTTTGGCACTGAAGCTTTCTTT
TRBJ2-5	.	TRBV18	.	CASSREEAQYF	TGTGCCAGCTCACGAGAAGAGGCCCAGTACTTC
TRBJ2-2	many	TRBV11-2	TRBD1	CASTFTGGNTGELFF	TGTGCCAGCACCTTTACAGGGGGCAACACCGGGGAGCTGTTTTTT
TRBJ2-1	once	TRBV4-1	TRBD2	CASSQGPSGRSSYNEQFF	TGCGCCAGCAGCCAGGGCCCTAGCGGGAGGAGCTCCTACAATGAGCAGTTCTTC
TRBJ2-7	many	TRBV18	.	CASSSDVVSSYEQYF	TGTGCCAGCTCATCCGACGTCGTAAGCTCCTACGAGCAGTACTTC
TRBJ1-4	few	TRBV15	.	CATSREVGDEKLFF	TGTGCCACCAGCAGAGAAGTGGGGGATGAAAAACTGTTTTTT
TRBJ2-5	many	TRBV7-9	.	CASSLWGSETQYF	TGTGCCAGCAGCTTATGGGGGTCAGAGACCCAGTACTTC
TRBJ2-5	few	TRBV20-1	.	CSAKGGGGVGETQYF	TGCAGTGCTAAGGGTGGCGGGGGCGTTGGAGAGACCCAGTACTTC
TRBJ1-1	few	TRBV7-9	.	CASSLAGTSPEAFF	TGTGCCAGCAGCTTAGCTGGGACATCACCTGAAGCTTTCTTT
TRBJ2-1	many	TRBV7-9	TRBD1	CASSAWTGYNEQFF	TGTGCCAGCAGCGCTTGGACAGGGTACAATGAGCAGTTCTTC
TRBJ2-5	.	TRBV7-3	TRBD1	CASSLGGQPQETQYF	TGTGCCAGCAGCTTAGGGGGACAGCCTCAAGAGACCCAGTACTTC
TRBJ2-5	many	TRBV18	.	CASSPVRHETQYF	TGTGCCAGCTCACCGGTCCGCCATGAGACCCAGTACTTC
TRBJ2-1	.	TRBV29-1	.	CSVVSQGREQFF	TGCAGCGTTGTCAGTCAGGGGCGTGAGCAGTTCTTC
TRBJ2-7	.	TRBV30	TRBD2	CAWSVRISGSRGDEQYF	TGTGCCTGGAGTGTACGGATTAGCGGGAGTCGGGGCGACGAGCAGTACTTC
TRBJ2-6	few	TRBV27	.	CASSLYAPPDAGANVLTF	TGTGCCAGCAGTTTATATGCCCCCCCGGACGCTGGGGCCAACGTCCTGACTTTC
TRBJ2-5	many	TRBV5-1	.	CASRLSRGETQYF	TGCGCCAGCAGGCTCTCACGGGGGGAGACCCAGTACTTC
TRBJ2-2	.	TRBV24-1	.	CATSDEGGGELFF	TGTGCCACCAGTGATGAGGGTGGCGGGGAGCTGTTTTTT
TRBJ2-1	few	TRBV20-1	TRBD2	CSAKTSGIGNEQFF	TGCAGTGCTAAGACTAGCGGGATCGGGAATGAGCAGTTCTTC
TRBJ2-7	few	TRBV18	.	CASSYSIYEQYF	TGTGCCAGCTCCTATTCGATCTACGAGCAGTACTTC
TRBJ2-2	few	TRBV30	.	CAWSKRQVPNTGELFF	TGTGCCTGGAGTAAACGACAGGTCCCGAACACCGGGGAGCTGTTTTTT
TRBJ1-4	.	TRBV5-1	TRBD1	CASSGYSGGPNEKLFF	TGCGCCAGCAGCGGATACTCAGGGGGGCCTAATGAAAAACTGTTTTTT
TRBJ1-2	.	TRBV15	.	CATSRDPAPEQKTF	TGTGCCACCAGCAGAGATCCAGCCCCCGAACAGAAAACCTTC
TRBJ2-7	many	TRBV5-1	.	CASSLNPRGGYEQYF	TGCGCCAGCAGCTTGAATCCCAGGGGAGGGTACGAGCAGTACTTC
TRBJ1-2	many	TRBV3-1	.	CASSQEVRGHGYTF	TGTGCCAGCAGCCAAGAGGTCAGGGGACATGGCTACACCTTC
TRBJ1-2	.	TRBV6-1	.	CASSEGGAINYGYTF	TGTGCCAGCAGTGAAGGTGGAGCTATTAACTATGGCTACACCTTC
TRBJ2-1	.	TRBV19	.	CASSIGLLGGNEQFF	TGTGCCAGTAGTATAGGGCTCCTTGGAGGCAATGAGCAGTTCTTC
TRBJ2-7	.	TRBV30	TRBD1	CAWRLPGTGGSVSYEQYF	TGTGCCTGGAGACTTCCCGGGACAGGGGGCTCTGTATCCTACGAGCAGTACTTC
TRBJ2-3	many	TRBV18	TRBD2	CASSPPLAGTHDTQYF	TGTGCCAGCTCACCACCACTAGCGGGGACCCACGATACGCAGTATTTT
TRBJ2-3	few	TRBV20-1	.	CSAQPRDTQYF	TGCAGTGCTCAACCCCGGGATACGCAGTATTTT
TRBJ2-1	few	TRBV7-9	TRBD2	CASSSQVLAGYNEQFF	TGTGCCAGCAGCTCCCAGGTACTAGCGGGGTACAATGAGCAGTTCTTC
TRBJ1-2	.	TRBV28	.	CASSIEITGISGYTF	TGTGCCAGCAGCATCGAAATCACAGGGATCAGTGGCTACACCTTC
TRBJ2-3	few	TRBV27	.	CASRLGLPSTDTQYF	TGTGCCAGCAGATTGGGACTTCCTAGCACAGATACGCAGTATTTT
TRBJ2-6	many	TRBV10-3	TRBD1	CAIRRTGLSSGANVLTF	TGTGCCATCAGGAGGACAGGCCTCTCCTCTGGGGCCAACGTCCTGACTTTC
TRBJ2-1	many	TRBV10-3	.	CAISETPGVGEQFF	TGTGCCATCAGTGAGACACCGGGGGTGGGTGAGCAGTTCTTC
TRBJ1-1	few	TRBV12-3/TRBV12-4	.	CASSFLFTEAFF	TGTGCCAGCAGTTTTTTATTCACTGAAGCTTTCTTT
TRBJ2-5	.	TRBV28	.	CASSLPSGPETQYF	TGTGCCAGCAGTCTACCCTCGGGGCCGGAGACCCAGTACTTC
TRBJ2-1	many	TRBV5-1	.	CASSLGGPYNEQFF	TGCGCCAGCAGCTTGGGAGGACCATACAATGAGCAGTTCTTC
TRBJ1-1	.	TRBV29-1	.	CSVFRQDSNTEAFF	TGCAGCGTATTTCGTCAGGATTCTAACACTGAAGCTTTCTTT
TRBJ1-4	.	TRBV28	TRBD1	CASSPRTGRYQKLFF	TGTGCCAGCAGTCCTCGGACAGGGAGATATCAAAAACTGTTTTTT
TRBJ2-7	few	TRBV28	.	CASSLIGAHYEQYF	TGTGCCAGCAGTTTAATAGGGGCGCACTACGAGCAGTACTTC
TRBJ2-1	many	TRBV3-1	.	CASSQASYNEQFF	TGTGCCAGCAGCCAGGCCTCTTACAATGAGCAGTTCTTC
TRBJ1-2	many	TRBV28	.	CASSATGWRHGYTF	TGTGCCAGCAGTGCAACGGGGTGGCGGCATGGCTACACCTTC
TRBJ2-5	many	TRBV7-2	TRBD1	CASSSPGQGETQYF	TGTGCCAGCAGCTCCCCGGGACAGGGAGAGACCCAGTACTTC
TRBJ1-5	many	TRBV12-3/TRBV12-4	TRBD1	CASSLEQGAGQPQHF	TGTGCCAGCAGTTTAGAACAGGGGGCAGGACAGCCCCAGCATTTT
TRBJ1-3	few	TRBV4-1	.	CASSPRWVAGNTIYF	TGCGCCAGCAGCCCTCGTTGGGTGGCTGGAAACACCATATATTTT
TRBJ2-2	few	TRBV9	.	CASSARMGELFF	TGTGCCAGCAGCGCACGGATGGGGGAGCTGTTTTTT
TRBJ2-5	many	TRBV28	.	CASSTRGRQETQYF	TGTGCCAGCAGCACCCGGGGACGACAAGAGACCCAGTACTTC
TRBJ2-1	many	TRBV11-2	TRBD2	CASSLGLASDNEQFF	TGTGCCAGCAGCTTGGGACTAGCGAGCGACAATGAGCAGTTCTTC
TRBJ2-1	.	TRBV3-1	TRBD2	CASSQTGLAGGAYEQFF	TGTGCCAGCAGCCAGACTGGACTAGCGGGGGGGGCATATGAGCAGTTCTTC
TRBJ1-6	.	TRBV12-3/TRBV12-4	.	CAISLRTGQSPLHF	TGTGCCATCAGTTTGAGGACGGGACAATCACCCCTCCACTTT